The 24 T cell receptor beta chains reported below all come from one sample, sequenced in a study of blood T cell repertoires in COVID-19. Data came from immunoSEQ multiplex PCR; TCRdb stores just in-frame clones and leaves some out. The data hold more than 300,000 clones, with approximately 89% observed a single time. What was sequenced was PBMCs or T cells enriched from blood (not recorded which). These receptors were obtained from a woman aged 40 to 50 who had been exposed to COVID-19.

The chain carries TRBV10-3 and TRBJ1-1; no firm D call. The length of the CDR3 is 12 residues. Germline values: CDR1 ENHRY, CDR2 SYGVKD. The V gene lost 10 bases and the J gene lost 6 bases, with 15 bases spanning the gap. In nucleotides, the CDR3 is TGTGCCACCTCTGCACTGGGCCCTGAAGCTTTCTTT. The encoded protein is CATSALGPEAFF.

The chain is built from TRBV9 and TRBJ2-3; D is perhaps TRBD1 (6 bases). Germline values: CDR1 SGDLS, CDR2 YYNGEE. The CDR3 has 15 amino acids. Trimming pared 0 bases from V and 3 bases from J, leaving 11 bases between. The CDR3 spells CASSVVGGRTDTQYF. The CDR3 DNA reads as TGTGCCAGCAGCGTAGTTGGGGGCAGAACAGATACGCAGTATTTT.

The chain employs TRBV11-3 and TRBJ2-1; D may be TRBD1 (6 bases). The CDR3 covers 14 residues. Per germline, CDR1 SGHNT and CDR2 YENEEA. The germline V and J ends were trimmed by 10 bases and 0 bases, with 13 bases remaining between them. As DNA, the CDR3 is TGTGCCACCACACAGGGAAGCTCCTACAATGAGCAGTTCTTC. It is translated as CATTQGSSYNEQFF.

This rearrangement joins TRBV6-5 to TRBJ1-2; weak D call: TRBD1 (6 bases). Trimming left V 5 bases short and J 10 bases short, with 20 bases between. Germline-derived CDR1 and CDR2 are MNHEY and SVGAGI. CDR3 length: 14 amino acids. CDR3 residues: CASSPLPGGAPYTF. The CDR3, as DNA: TGTGCCAGCAGTCCCCTTCCGGGGGGCGCACCCTACACCTTC.

The chain uses TRBV15 and TRBJ2-5; tentatively, D is TRBD1 (6 bases). Trimming stripped 4 bases from V and 4 bases from J, with 13 bases between. Germline V lookup: CDR1 LNHNV, CDR2 YYDKDF (reference sequence). This CDR3 has 14 residues. The CDR3 DNA follows: TGTGCCACCAGCAACAGGGTCGGGGCAGAGACCCAGTACTTC. Protein: CATSNRVGAETQYF. Full variable domain (missing parts from reference TRBV15 and TRBJ2-5): DAMVIQNPRYQVTQFGKPVTLSCSQTLNHNVMYWYQQKSSQAPKLLFHYYDKDFNNEADTPDNFQSRRPNTSFCFLDIRSPGLGDTAMYLCATSNRVGAETQYFGPGTRLLVL.

The CDR3 is CASSYGGLVVDYGYTF. DNA of the CDR3: TGTGCCAGCAGTTACGGGGGACTTGTGGTCGACTATGGCTACACCTTC. This chain links TRBV6-5 with TRBJ1-2; perhaps TRBD1 as D (5 bases). The CDR3 runs 16 residues. CDR1 is MNHEY, CDR2 SVGAGI, per germline. Trimming took off 2 bases at V and 3 bases at J, with 16 bases between the two ends.

V and J are TRBV7-9 and TRBJ2-1, with TRBD2 matching 12 bases. The germline gives CDR1 SEHNR, CDR2 FQNEAQ (reference sequence). The CDR3 has 14 amino acids. V dropped 11 bases and J dropped 14; count of bases not matched to a gene: 16. CDR3 bases: TGTGCCCTCACTCTTCTACTAGCGGGGGGAGAAAAGTTCTTC. Its translation is CALTLLLAGGEKFF.

The chain couples TRBV29-1 to TRBJ1-2; TRBD1 is a possible D gene (5 bases). The germline V gene has CDR1 SQVTM and CDR2 ANQGSEA. The length of the CDR3 is 12 residues. Trimming cost V 4 bases and J 1 base, with 7 bases left between them. In DNA, the CDR3 is TGCAGCGTTGTCAGGGATAACTATGGCTACACCTTC. Protein: CSVVRDNYGYTF.

The chain combines TRBV30 with TRBJ1-6; the D is unclear. The CDR3 runs 14 residues. Germline CDR1 is GTSNPN and CDR2 is SVGIG (reference sequence). Trimming stripped 2 bases from V and 1 base from J, with 6 bases between. The chain's CDR3 is CAWSPQSYNSPLHF. The DNA of the CDR3 is TGTGCCTGGAGTCCCCAATCCTATAATTCACCCCTCCACTTT. The full variable domain, with the rest looked up from reference TRBV30 and TRBJ1-6, is SQTIHQWPATLVQPVGSPLSLECTVEGTSNPNLYWYRQAAGRGLQLLFYSVGIGQISSEVPQNLSASRPQDRQFILSSKKLLLSDSGFYLCAWSPQSYNSPLHFGNGTRLTVT.

V gene TRBV29-1 combines with J gene TRBJ2-2, with D perhaps matching TRBD2 (5 bases). The V end was cut by 7 bases, the J end by 6 bases, with 15 bases between. The CDR3 sequence is 13 residues long. Germline V gene lookup returns CDR1 SQVTM and CDR2 ANQGSEA. Written as DNA, the CDR3 is TGCAGCGCCGGATTCCTCGGGGCCGGGGAGCTGTTTTTT. This encodes CSAGFLGAGELFF.

The J gene is TRBJ2-7, the V gene TRBV2; no clear D. The CDR3 contains 11 residues. CDR1 and CDR2 from the germline V gene are SNHLY and FYNNEI. V shed 6 bases and J shed 2 bases, with 5 bases lying between them. DNA for the CDR3: TGTGCCAGCAGAGACACCTACGAGCAGTACTTC. Residues: CASRDTYEQYF. The full variable domain, with the rest looked up from reference TRBV2 and TRBJ2-7, is EPEVTQTPSHQVTQMGQEVILRCVPISNHLYFYWYRQILGQKVEFLVSFYNNEISEKSEIFDDQFSVERPDGSNFTLKIRSTKLEDSAMYFCASRDTYEQYFGPGTRLTVT.

The rearrangement links TRBV30 to TRBJ2-1; 16 nucleotides line up with TRBD2. V dropped 0 bases and J dropped 4; count of bases not matched to a gene: 3. There are 17 residues in the CDR3. CDR1 GTSNPN and CDR2 SVGIG come from the germline V gene (reference sequence). The CDR3 region has the DNA TGTGCCTGGAGTGTGGGACTAGCGGGGGGGCCTTACAATGAGCAGTTCTTC. This sequence encodes CAWSVGLAGGPYNEQFF.

This clone was observed a single time. The V and J genes are TRBV7-2 and TRBJ2-7, with D possibly TRBD1 on 5 matching bases. The germline gives CDR1 SGHTA, CDR2 FQGNSA. Trimming left V 1 base short and J 3 bases short, with 10 bases between. The CDR3 has 14 amino acids. The CDR3 DNA reads TGTGCCAGCAGCTTAGTCGGCAGGGACTACGAGCAGTACTTC. Translating gives CASSLVGRDYEQYF.

The genes are TRBV5-1 and TRBJ1-1; a weak D match, TRBD1 (5 bases). Trimming left V 5 bases short and J 5 bases short, with 13 bases between. CDR1 is SGHRS, CDR2 YFSETQ, per germline. There are 13 residues in the CDR3. The CDR3 DNA is TGCGCCAGCAGTAAGGCGGGGGGTACTGAAGCTTTCTTT. It yields the protein CASSKAGGTEAFF.

The chain employs TRBV19 and TRBJ1-2, with D uncertain. V was cut by 1 base and J by 0 bases, with 6 bases left in between. CDR1 is LNHDA and CDR2 is SQIVND in the germline V gene (reference sequence). The CDR3 extends over 14 amino acids. In nucleotides, the CDR3 is TGTGCCAGTAGTATAGCCCCCGCTAACTATGGCTACACCTTC. It translates to CASSIAPANYGYTF.

The V call is TRBV6-2 or TRBV6-3, the J call TRBJ2-7; weak D call: TRBD1 (5 bases). Per the germline V gene, CDR1 is MNHEY and CDR2 is SVGEGT. V was shortened by 3 bases and J by 0 bases, with 15 bases between the two germline ends. This CDR3 is built from 16 residues. CDR3 in amino acids: CASSYKGWRSSYEQYF. CDR3 bases: TGTGCCAGCAGTTATAAGGGGTGGCGGAGCTCCTACGAGCAGTACTTC.

The count of this clone is one. The rearrangement joins TRBV7-2 to TRBJ1-1; D remains unclear. This CDR3 spans 17 amino acids. Trimming took off 3 bases at V and 0 bases at J, with 17 bases between the two ends. Germline assignment: CDR1 SGHTA and CDR2 FQGNSA. CDR3 in DNA: TGTGCCAGCAGCTTCGCCACCCCCGGGTCTGTGAACACTGAAGCTTTCTTT. Translating it yields CASSFATPGSVNTEAFF.

The chain couples TRBV19 to TRBJ1-1; D is unresolved. V lost 7 bases, J lost 0 bases, and 12 bases lay in between. Per germline, CDR1 LNHDA and CDR2 SQIVND (reference sequence). The CDR3 is made up of 14 amino acids. CDR3 DNA: TGTGCCAGTATGGCAGGAACCATGAACACTGAAGCTTTCTTT. Translated, it gives CASMAGTMNTEAFF.

This rearrangement joins TRBV19 to TRBJ1-2; 8 positions match TRBD1. Germline V CDR1 and CDR2: LNHDA, SQIVND (reference sequence). The V gene end was trimmed by 3 bases and the J gene end by 7 bases; junction bases not matched to a gene: 7. CDR3 size: 14 residues. The CDR3 spells CASSINGQGSGYTF. The CDR3 DNA reads TGTGCCAGTAGTATTAACGGACAGGGCTCTGGCTACACCTTC.

This clone was detected only a few times. The chain combines TRBV11-1 with TRBJ1-1; 7 bases align to TRBD1. V shed 4 bases and J 0 bases; nucleotides not matched to a gene: 8. In germline, CDR1 is SGHAT, CDR2 FQDESV (reference sequence). The CDR3 runs to 16 residues. CDR3 nucleotide sequence: TGTGCCAGCAGCTCTTCGGACAGGAGATTGAACACTGAAGCTTTCTTT. It codes for CASSSSDRRLNTEAFF.

The chain has TRBV27 and TRBJ2-5, with 8 bases identical to TRBD2. This CDR3 region has 13 residues. The V gene's germline CDR1 is MNHEY and CDR2 SMNVEV (reference sequence). Germline trimming cut 2 bases from V and 5 bases from J; bases unmatched to any gene: 1. The CDR3 DNA follows: TGTGCCAGCAGTTTACGGGGGGGGGAGACCCAGTACTTC. It is translated as CASSLRGGETQYF.

This chain connects TRBV24-1 to TRBJ2-2; TRBD1 agrees at 9 bases. CDR3 length: 18 residues. The germline gives CDR1 KGHDR, CDR2 SFDVKD. V shed 4 bases, J shed 2 bases, and the junction held 10 bases outside the gene matches. CDR3 DNA sequence: TGTGCCACCAGTGACCCACAGGGGGCTCCCCTTAACACCGGGGAGCTGTTTTTT. Translation gives CATSDPQGAPLNTGELFF.

This clone occurred once. The germline gene is not matched at one end of the junction; a read error may be the cause. This chain links TRBV11-1 with TRBJ1-1; D is perhaps TRBD1 (6 bases). This CDR3 has 15 amino acids. Per germline, CDR1 SGHAT and CDR2 FQDESV (reference sequence). CDR3 sequence reads: CASSLAGAGNTEAFF. The DNA for the CDR3 is TGTGCCAGCAGCCTAGCGGGGGCAGGGAACACTGAAGCTTTCTTT.

The rearrangement uses TRBV7-2 and TRBJ1-6, with 10 positions matching TRBD1. Germline lookup yields CDR1 SGHTA and CDR2 FQGNSA. Trimming removed 4 bases from V and 4 bases from J; junction bases left unmatched: 7. The CDR3 has 17 residues. DNA of the CDR3: TGTGCCAGCAGCTCCTGGACAGGGGGATTTTATAATTCACCCCTCCACTTT. It translates to CASSSWTGGFYNSPLHF.